The 20 T cell receptor beta chains below were found in one sample sequenced in a study of blood T cells in healthy people across ages. Sample-barcoded 5' priming and a J-beta primer mix drove a second PCR of roughly 6 to 12 cycles. In TCRdb, the 5' RACE reads were re-called with MiXCR into one record per CDR3 protein. Of 1,100,000 or so distinct CDR3 sequences in the sample, over 35% were seen once. The sample comprised blood. Receptors were obtained from a woman aged 60-70 years in good health.

This clonotype was seen at least ten times. This chain connects TRBV13 to TRBJ2-3; no clear D. This CDR3 comprises 13 residues. Germline lookup yields CDR1 PRHDT and CDR2 FYEKMQ (reference sequence). The V end lost 5 bases, the J end lost 3 bases, and 9 bases lay between the germline ends. The CDR3 spells CASSPRRTDTQYF. The CDR3 DNA follows: TGTGCCAGCAGCCCGAGACGGACAGATACGCAGTATTTT. Filled out from reference TRBV13 and TRBJ2-3, the complete variable domain reads AAGVIQSPRHLIKEKRETATLKCYPIPRHDTVYWYQQGPGQDPQFLISFYEKMQSDKGSIPDRFSAQQFSDYHSELNMSSLELGDSALYFCASSPRRTDTQYFGPGTRLTVL.

This clonotype was observed a few times. DNA for the CDR3: TGCAGTGCTAGAGATGCGGGCGAAACAAATACGCAGTATTTT. Translation: CSARDAGETNTQYF. The chain combines TRBV20-1 with TRBJ2-3, with D possibly being TRBD2 (5 bases). The ends were cut back, 0 bases at V and 7 bases at J, with 14 bases in the middle. This CDR3 contains 14 residues. Germline assignment: CDR1 DFQATT and CDR2 SNEGSKA (reference sequence).

Only a few counts were recorded for this clonotype. The chain uses TRBV12-3 or TRBV12-4 and TRBJ1-5, with D perhaps TRBD1 (5 bases). This CDR3 has 14 residues. V was cut by 5 bases and J by 7 bases, with 15 bases left in between. CDR3 loop: CASSLERGGQPQHF. The CDR3 nucleotides read TGTGCCAGCAGTCTAGAGAGGGGTGGGCAGCCCCAGCATTTT.

This clonotype came up many times. The chain links TRBV6-5 to TRBJ2-7; D may match TRBD1 or TRBD2 (5 bases each). With 4 bases removed from V and 3 bases from J, the gap between germline ends came to 16 bases. The CDR3 has 15 amino acids. Germline V lookup: CDR1 MNHEY, CDR2 SVGAGI. The CDR3 protein is CASSFSGTDIYEQYF. Here the CDR3 DNA reads TGTGCCAGCAGTTTTTCCGGGACGGATATCTACGAGCAGTACTTC.

The J gene is TRBJ2-1, the V gene TRBV7-3, with 9 bases lining up with TRBD2. J was trimmed by 0 bases and V by 5 bases; bases with no gene match: 5. CDR3 length: 16 amino acids. CDR1 SGHTA and CDR2 FQGTGA come from the germline V gene. The CDR3 region is CASSPHSGSSYNEQFF. The CDR3 bases are TGTGCCAGCAGCCCTCATAGCGGGAGCTCCTACAATGAGCAGTTCTTC.

The chain carries TRBV12-3 or TRBV12-4 and TRBJ2-5, with D possibly matching TRBD2 (6 bases). Between the trimmed V and J ends, which lost 2 bases and 2 bases, there was a span of 15 bases. The CDR3 sequence is 16 residues long. The CDR3 DNA is TGTGCCAGCAGTTTACAACTAGCTGGGAGACAAGAGACCCAGTACTTC. This gives the protein CASSLQLAGRQETQYF.

The sample holds many counts of this clonotype. The rearrangement joins TRBV7-2 to TRBJ2-7; D tentatively fits TRBD1 or TRBD2 (5 bases each). Trimming took 5 bases from V and 6 from J, leaving 11 bases between them. This CDR3 has 12 amino acids. The germline CDR1 and CDR2 sequences are SGHTA and FQGNSA. The CDR3 bases are TGTGCCAGCAGCCATACTAGGGGCGAGCAGTACTTC. This gives the protein CASSHTRGEQYF.

Here the CDR3 DNA reads TGTGCCAGCAGTGAACTAGCGGGGTTCGACAATGAGCAGTTCTTC. Protein product: CASSELAGFDNEQFF. The rearrangement joins TRBV2 to TRBJ2-1, with 9 bases identical to TRBD2. This CDR3 has 15 amino acids. Germline values: CDR1 SNHLY, CDR2 FYNNEI. Unmatched junction bases numbered 4, after V lost 2 bases and J lost 5 bases.

The chain joins TRBV11-2 to TRBJ2-4; 11 bases align to TRBD2. The ends lost 4 bases at V and 6 bases at J; junction bases unmatched: 11. Looked up from germline, CDR1 is SGHAT and CDR2 is FQNNGV. The length of the CDR3 is 17 residues. The CDR3 nucleotides read TGTGCCAGCAGCTCAACGTCAGTAGCGGGAGGGAGAAACATTCAGTACTTC. This codes for CASSSTSVAGGRNIQYF.

The chain couples TRBV20-1 to TRBJ2-5; 7 positions match TRBD2. The germline CDR1 and CDR2 sequences are DFQATT and SNEGSKA (reference sequence). CDR3 length: 14 residues. V shed 1 base and J 3 bases; nucleotides not matched to a gene: 5. The CDR3 DNA reads as TGCAGTGCTAGAGGGATAGCGGGTAAAGAGACCCAGTACTTC. Its translation: CSARGIAGKETQYF.

The chain employs TRBV29-1 and TRBJ1-6; TRBD1 might be the D (5 bases). CDR3 size: 13 residues. Per the germline V gene, CDR1 is SQVTM and CDR2 is ANQGSEA. Deletions cut 5 bases from V and 10 bases from J, with 15 bases between. The CDR3 bases are TGCAGCGTTCAAGGGACTCTAGACTCACCCCTCCACTTT. This translates into CSVQGTLDSPLHF.

The V call is TRBV4-3, the J call TRBJ2-1; a possible D gene is TRBD2 (5 bases). Germline V gene lookup returns CDR1 LGHNA and CDR2 YSLEER. CDR3 length: 14 amino acids. The V end was cut by 0 bases, the J end by 9 bases, with 12 bases between. The CDR3 spells CASSQDSRTPEQFF. The CDR3 DNA sequence: TGCGCCAGCAGCCAAGATAGCCGGACTCCTGAGCAGTTCTTC.

This clonotype has a handful of counts. The chain joins TRBV6-1 to TRBJ2-3; no clear D gene. Germline loops: CDR1 MNHNS, CDR2 SASEGT. The CDR3 spans 13 residues. Trimming stripped 0 bases from V and 3 bases from J, with 4 bases between. The CDR3 sequence: CASSEARTDTQYF. CDR3 sequence (DNA): TGTGCCAGCAGTGAAGCTCGAACAGATACGCAGTATTTT.

This rearrangement joins TRBV12-3 or TRBV12-4 to TRBJ1-4, with D tentatively TRBD1 (6 bases). The CDR3 runs to 15 residues. Trimming cost V 6 bases and J 8 bases, with 19 bases left between them. The CDR3 spells CASSSLGTLFEKLFF. CDR3 in DNA: TGTGCCAGCAGCTCGCTTGGGACATTATTCGAAAAACTGTTTTTT.

This clonotype was seen only a few times. The rearrangement uses TRBV7-3 and TRBJ2-1, with D perhaps TRBD1 or TRBD2 (5 bases each). This CDR3 has 16 amino acids. Germline CDR1 is SGHTA and CDR2 is FQGTGA. Deletions cut 4 bases from V and 3 bases from J, with 16 bases between. As DNA, the CDR3 is TGTGCCAGCAGCTATGAGGGCAGGGCGGGCTACAATGAGCAGTTCTTC. This sequence encodes CASSYEGRAGYNEQFF.

This chain joins TRBV19 and TRBJ1-5, with D maybe TRBD1 (6 bases). The CDR3 contains 16 residues. Per germline, CDR1 LNHDA and CDR2 SQIVND (reference sequence). The V end lost 10 bases, the J end lost 2 bases, and 21 bases lay between the germline ends. The CDR3 nucleotides read TGTGCCACCTCACGCGACACAGCAGGGGGCAATCAGCCCCAGCATTTT. Its translation is CATSRDTAGGNQPQHF. The full variable domain, completed using reference TRBV19 and TRBJ1-5, is DGGITQSPKYLFRKEGQNVTLSCEQNLNHDAMYWYRQDPGQGLRLIYYSQIVNDFQKGDIAEGYSVSREKKESFPLTVTSAQKNPTAFYLCATSRDTAGGNQPQHFGDGTRLSIL.

This clonotype was counted only a few times. The chain has TRBV29-1 and TRBJ1-1, with D possibly matching TRBD1 (6 bases). CDR1 SQVTM and CDR2 ANQGSEA come from the germline V gene. The V and J ends lost 3 bases and 3 bases respectively, with 14 bases between them. The CDR3 is 14 residues long. CDR3 in amino acids: CSVEQGNRDTEAFF. CDR3 nucleotides: TGCAGCGTTGAGCAGGGGAACCGGGACACTGAAGCTTTCTTT.

The chain is built from TRBV15 and TRBJ2-5; 7 bases line up with TRBD2. CDR1 and CDR2 (germline): LNHNV, YYDKDF (reference sequence). The CDR3 has 17 residues. J gave up 1 base and V 3 bases, and 11 bases lay outside the gene matches. CDR3 DNA: TGTGCCACCAGCAGTCCTCCCACCTGGGGGGGCCAAGAGACCCAGTACTTC. This gives the protein CATSSPPTWGGQETQYF.

Worth noting for this clonotype: A much larger clone differs from this one at a single base, so this may be a read error. This chain connects TRBV29-1 to TRBJ1-2; 7 bases match TRBD1. CDR1 and CDR2 from the germline V gene are SQVTM and ANQGSEA. V gave up 2 bases and J gave up 7 bases; unmatched junction bases: 10. The CDR3 length is 14 residues. The CDR3, as DNA: TGCAGCGTTGAACCGACAGGGAAACCCTGTGGCTACACCTTC. It codes for CSVEPTGKPCGYTF. Together with reference TRBV29-1 and TRBJ1-2, the CDR3 gives the full variable domain: SAVISQKPSRDICQRGTSLTIQCQVDSQVTMMFWYRQQPGQSLTLIATANQGSEATYESGFVIDKFPISRPNLTFSTLTVSNMSPEDSSIYLCSVEPTGKPCGYTFGSGTRLTVV.

The rearrangement joins TRBV11-1 to TRBJ2-7; D is perhaps TRBD2 (5 bases). The V and J ends lost 5 bases and 0 bases respectively, with 11 bases between them. Per the germline V gene, CDR1 is SGHAT and CDR2 is FQDESV (reference sequence). The CDR3 is made up of 14 amino acids. CDR3 sequence reads: CASSTPGISYEQYF. CDR3 DNA sequence: TGTGCCAGCAGCACCCCCGGGATCTCCTACGAGCAGTACTTC.